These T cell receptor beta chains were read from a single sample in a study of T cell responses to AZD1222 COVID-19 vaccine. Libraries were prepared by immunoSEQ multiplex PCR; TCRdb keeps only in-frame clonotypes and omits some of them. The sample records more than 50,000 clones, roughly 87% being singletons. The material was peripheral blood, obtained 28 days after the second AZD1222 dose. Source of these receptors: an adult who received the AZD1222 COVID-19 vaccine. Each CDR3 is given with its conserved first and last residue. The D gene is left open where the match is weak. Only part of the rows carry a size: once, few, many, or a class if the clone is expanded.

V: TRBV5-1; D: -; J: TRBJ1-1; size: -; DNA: TGCGCCAGCAGCTTGGGCCAGGGTAGGGGAAACACTGAAGCTTTCTTT; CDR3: CASSLGQGRGNTEAFF
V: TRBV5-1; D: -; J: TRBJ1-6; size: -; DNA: TGCGCCAGCAGCCTAGACCCCGGACCCCTCCACTTT; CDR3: CASSLDPGPLHF
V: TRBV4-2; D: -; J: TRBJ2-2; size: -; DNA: TGTGCCAGCAGCCAAGGTCGCGGAAGAGGGGAGCTGTTTTTT; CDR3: CASSQGRGRGELFF
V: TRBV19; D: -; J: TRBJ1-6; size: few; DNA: TGTGCCAGTACCCCACGACTAGTCTATAATTCACCCCTCCACTTT; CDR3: CASTPRLVYNSPLHF
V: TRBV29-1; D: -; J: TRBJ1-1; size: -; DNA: TGCAGCGGACAGTTATGGAACACTGAAGCTTTCTTT; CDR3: CSGQLWNTEAFF
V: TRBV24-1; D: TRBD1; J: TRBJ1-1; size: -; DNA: TGTGCCACCAGTGACACCGACAGGGAGGCTTTCTTT; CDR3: CATSDTDREAFF
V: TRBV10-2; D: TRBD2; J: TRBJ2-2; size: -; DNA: TGCGCCAGCAGGGACCCGACTAGCGGGAGGGCCGATGGCACCGGGGAGCTGTTTTTT; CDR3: CASRDPTSGRADGTGELFF
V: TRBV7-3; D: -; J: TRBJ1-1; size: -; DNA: TGTGCCAGCAGCCCCGGGCAGGGGAACACTGAAGCTTTCTTT; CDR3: CASSPGQGNTEAFF
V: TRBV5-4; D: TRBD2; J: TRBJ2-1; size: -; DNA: TGTGCCAGCAGTTCGGGGACTAGCGGGAGACACAATGAGCAGTTCTTC; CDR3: CASSSGTSGRHNEQFF
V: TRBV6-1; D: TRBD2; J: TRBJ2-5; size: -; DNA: TGTGCCAGCAGTGAAGGGGAGCGGGACGCGGAGACCCAGTACTTC; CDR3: CASSEGERDAETQYF
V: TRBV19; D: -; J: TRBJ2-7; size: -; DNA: TGTGCCAGTAGTGCCCGGGACCGAGCCTACGAGCAGTACTTC; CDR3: CASSARDRAYEQYF
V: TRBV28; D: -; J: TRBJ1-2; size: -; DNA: TGTGCCAGCAGTTCAGGCCCCCGCGATCGGTTGCGAACCTTC; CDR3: CASSSGPRDRLRTF
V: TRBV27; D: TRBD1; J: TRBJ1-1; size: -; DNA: TGTGCCAGCAGTTTATTGGACAGGGGGGGACCTGAAGCTTTCTTT; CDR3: CASSLLDRGGPEAFF
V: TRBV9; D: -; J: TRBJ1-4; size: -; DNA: TGTGCCAGCAGCCCCAACCCTTCCCGAGGTAATGAAAAACTGTTTTTT; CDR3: CASSPNPSRGNEKLFF